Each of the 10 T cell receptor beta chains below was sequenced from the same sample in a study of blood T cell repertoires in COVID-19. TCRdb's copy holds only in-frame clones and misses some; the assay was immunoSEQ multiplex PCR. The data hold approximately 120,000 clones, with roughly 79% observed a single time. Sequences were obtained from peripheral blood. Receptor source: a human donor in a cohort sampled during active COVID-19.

CDR3 DNA sequence: TGTGCCAGCAGTGAAATACATAGCAATCAGCCCCAGCATTTT. Amino acid sequence: CASSEIHSNQPQHF. This chain connects TRBV2 to TRBJ1-5, with unresolved D. CDR3 size: 14 residues. In germline, CDR1 is SNHLY, CDR2 FYNNEI. Between the trimmed V and J ends, which lost 2 bases and 0 bases, there was a span of 5 bases. The variable domain in full, completed from reference TRBV2 and TRBJ1-5, reads EPEVTQTPSHQVTQMGQEVILRCVPISNHLYFYWYRQILGQKVEFLVSFYNNEISEKSEIFDDQFSVERPDGSNFTLKIRSTKLEDSAMYFCASSEIHSNQPQHFGDGTRLSIL.

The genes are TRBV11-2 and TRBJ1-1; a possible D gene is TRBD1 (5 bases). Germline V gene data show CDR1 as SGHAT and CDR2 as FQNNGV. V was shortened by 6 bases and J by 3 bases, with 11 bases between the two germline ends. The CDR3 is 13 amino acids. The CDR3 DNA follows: TGTGCCAGCAGTTCGGTAGGGGACACTGAAGCTTTCTTT. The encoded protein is CASSSVGDTEAFF.

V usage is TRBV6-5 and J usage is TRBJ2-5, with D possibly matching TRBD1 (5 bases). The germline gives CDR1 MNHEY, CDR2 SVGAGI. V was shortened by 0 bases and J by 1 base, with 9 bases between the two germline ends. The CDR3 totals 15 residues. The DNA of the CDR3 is TGTGCCAGCAGTTACTCGAAAAGGGGCCAAGAGACCCAGTACTTC. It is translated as CASSYSKRGQETQYF.

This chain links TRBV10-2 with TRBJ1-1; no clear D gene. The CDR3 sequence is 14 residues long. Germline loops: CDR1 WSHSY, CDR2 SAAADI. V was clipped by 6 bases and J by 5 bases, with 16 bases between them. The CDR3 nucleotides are TGCGCCAGCAGGGCTCTCCTCGAGGTGACTGAAGCTTTCTTT. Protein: CASRALLEVTEAFF.

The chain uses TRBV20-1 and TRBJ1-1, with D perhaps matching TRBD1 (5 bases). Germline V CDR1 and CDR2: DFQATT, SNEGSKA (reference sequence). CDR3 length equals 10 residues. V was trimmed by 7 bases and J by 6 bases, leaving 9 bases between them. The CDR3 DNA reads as TGCAGTGTGGGGCAGGCTGAAGCTTTCTTT. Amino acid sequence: CSVGQAEAFF.

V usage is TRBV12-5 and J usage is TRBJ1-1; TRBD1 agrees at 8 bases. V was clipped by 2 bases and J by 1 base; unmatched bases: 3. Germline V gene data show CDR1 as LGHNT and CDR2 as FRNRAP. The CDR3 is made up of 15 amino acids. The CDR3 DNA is TGTGCTAGTGGTTTGAGACAGGGGCAGAACACTGAAGCTTTCTTT. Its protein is CASGLRQGQNTEAFF.

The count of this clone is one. This CDR3 reads CASSPRTSGNTDTQYF. CDR3 nucleotides: TGCGCCAGCAGCCCTCGGACTAGCGGAAACACAGATACGCAGTATTTT. The chain has TRBV5-1 and TRBJ2-3; TRBD2 matches 10 bases. The V gene's germline CDR1 is SGHRS and CDR2 YFSETQ. Germline trimming cut 4 bases from V and 2 bases from J; bases unmatched to any gene: 7. The CDR3 covers 16 residues. The whole variable domain, filled in from reference TRBV5-1 and TRBJ2-3, reads KAGVTQTPRYLIKTRGQQVTLSCSPISGHRSVSWYQQTPGQGLQFLFEYFSETQRNKGNFPGRFSGRQFSNSRSEMNVSTLELGDSALYLCASSPRTSGNTDTQYFGPGTRLTVL.

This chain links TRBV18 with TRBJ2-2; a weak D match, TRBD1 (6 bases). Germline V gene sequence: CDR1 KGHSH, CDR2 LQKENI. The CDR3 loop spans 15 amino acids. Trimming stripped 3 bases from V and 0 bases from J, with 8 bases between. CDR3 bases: TGTGCCAGCTCACCCCAGGGGACGAACACCGGGGAGCTGTTTTTT. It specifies CASSPQGTNTGELFF.

The chain's CDR3 is CASSAPGGHNEQFF. Here the CDR3 DNA reads TGTGCCAGCAGTGCCCCCGGGGGGCACAATGAGCAGTTCTTC. This sequence joins TRBV2 and TRBJ2-1; TRBD2 is a possible D gene (7 bases). The CDR3 has 14 residues. Germline V gene data show CDR1 as SNHLY and CDR2 as FYNNEI. Trimming removed 4 bases from V and 5 bases from J, with 12 bases in between.

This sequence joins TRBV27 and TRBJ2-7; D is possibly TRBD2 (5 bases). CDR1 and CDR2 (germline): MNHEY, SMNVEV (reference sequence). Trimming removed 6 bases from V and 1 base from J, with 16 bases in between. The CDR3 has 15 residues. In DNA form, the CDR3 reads TGTGCCAGCAGGCCGGGGTCATTACCTTCCTACGAGCAGTACTTC. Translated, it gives CASRPGSLPSYEQYF.